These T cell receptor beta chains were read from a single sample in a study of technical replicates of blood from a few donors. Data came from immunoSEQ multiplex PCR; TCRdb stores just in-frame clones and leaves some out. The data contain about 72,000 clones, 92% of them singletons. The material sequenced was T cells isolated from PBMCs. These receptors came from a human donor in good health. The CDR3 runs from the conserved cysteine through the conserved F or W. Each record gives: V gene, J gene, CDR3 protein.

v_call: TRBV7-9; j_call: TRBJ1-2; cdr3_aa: CASRARDRDDGYTF
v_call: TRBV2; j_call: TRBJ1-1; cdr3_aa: CASVRLNTEAFF
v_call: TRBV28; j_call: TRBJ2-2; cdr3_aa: CASSLPLVGSPNTGELFF
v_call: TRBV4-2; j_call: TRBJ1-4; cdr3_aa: CASSQDDNRGGEKLFF
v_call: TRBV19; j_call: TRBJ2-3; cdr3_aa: CASRRRNTDTQYF
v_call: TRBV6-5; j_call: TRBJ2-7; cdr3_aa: CASARDRTYEQYF
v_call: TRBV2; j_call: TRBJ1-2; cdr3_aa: CASSGIGRGEYGYTF
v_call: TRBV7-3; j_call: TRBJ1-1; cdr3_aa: CASSPQGNTEAFF
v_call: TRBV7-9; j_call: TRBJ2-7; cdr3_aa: CASSHTGADYEQYF
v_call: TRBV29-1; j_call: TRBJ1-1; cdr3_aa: CSVGQLNTEAFF
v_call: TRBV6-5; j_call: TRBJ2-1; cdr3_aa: CASSSGTGISHEQFF
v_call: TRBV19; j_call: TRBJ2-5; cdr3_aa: CASSVPRTGGGIQETQYF
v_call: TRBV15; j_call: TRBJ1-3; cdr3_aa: CATSRTEGSGNTIYF
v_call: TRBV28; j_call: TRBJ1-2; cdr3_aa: CASGLGQSSGYTF
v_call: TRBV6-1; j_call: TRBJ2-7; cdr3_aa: CASSARGTSGRVMEQYF
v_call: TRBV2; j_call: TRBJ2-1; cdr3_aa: CASTDSSYNEQFF
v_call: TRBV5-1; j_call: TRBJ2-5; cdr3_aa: CASSLYGTRQETQYF
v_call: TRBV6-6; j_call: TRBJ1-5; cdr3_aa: CASRREVYSNQPQHF
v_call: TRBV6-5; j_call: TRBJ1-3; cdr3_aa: CASSRQGSHTIYF
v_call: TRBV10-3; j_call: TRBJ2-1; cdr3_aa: CAILMITGEQFF
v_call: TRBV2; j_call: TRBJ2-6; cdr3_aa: CASSGGGVGANVLTF
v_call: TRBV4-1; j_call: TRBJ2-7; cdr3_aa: CASSPQASQGYEQYF
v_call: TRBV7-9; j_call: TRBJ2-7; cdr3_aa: CASSTSGPQRATYEQYF
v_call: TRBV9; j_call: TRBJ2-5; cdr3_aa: CASSPWGGSGETQYF
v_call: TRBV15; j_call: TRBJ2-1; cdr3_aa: CATSPGQGYNEQFF